This T cell receptor beta chain is drawn from a study of neurological immune-mediated disorders. This clonotype was seen ten or more times. A single record per CDR3 protein comes from TCRdb applying MiXCR to the 5' RACE reads. The sample yields around 60,000 distinct CDR3 sequences, roughly 3.5% seen once. Sequencing input: PBMCs. The source is a woman aged 55-75 years with multiple sclerosis.

The CDR3 DNA sequence: TGCAGTGCTAGAGAGAGGGGGCGGGATACGCAGTATTTT. It yields the protein CSARERGRDTQYF. The chain uses TRBV20-1 and TRBJ2-3; 7 bases agree with TRBD1. The CDR3 runs 13 residues. The V gene end was trimmed by 0 bases and the J gene end by 6 bases; junction bases not matched to a gene: 3. CDR1 is DFQATT, CDR2 SNEGSKA, per germline (reference sequence).